The sequence of this T cell receptor (beta chain) was determined in a study of blood T cell repertoires in COVID-19. Original handling: By means of reference gene primer amplification, nucleated cell counts were estimated. Assay: immunoSEQ multiplex PCR; the TCRdb copy retains only in-frame clones and omits some. That table furnishes V, J and clone size, whereas the DNA furnished D and trimming. The sample holds tens of thousands of clones, 90% to 95% seen once. CDR3 length: 16 residues. Per germline, CDR1 SGHRS and CDR2 YFSETQ. With 3 bases clipped from V and 3 bases from J, the junction kept 7 bases outside the gene matches.

V and J are TRBV5-1 and TRBJ1-3; 9 bases align to TRBD1. The sample taken for sequencing was peripheral blood. This TCR was recovered from a man aged 45 to 65 with acute or convalescent COVID-19. Here the CDR3 reads CASSSMDRGFGNTIYF. CDR3 in DNA: TGCGCCAGCAGCTCCATGGACAGGGGCTTTGGAAACACCATATATTTT.